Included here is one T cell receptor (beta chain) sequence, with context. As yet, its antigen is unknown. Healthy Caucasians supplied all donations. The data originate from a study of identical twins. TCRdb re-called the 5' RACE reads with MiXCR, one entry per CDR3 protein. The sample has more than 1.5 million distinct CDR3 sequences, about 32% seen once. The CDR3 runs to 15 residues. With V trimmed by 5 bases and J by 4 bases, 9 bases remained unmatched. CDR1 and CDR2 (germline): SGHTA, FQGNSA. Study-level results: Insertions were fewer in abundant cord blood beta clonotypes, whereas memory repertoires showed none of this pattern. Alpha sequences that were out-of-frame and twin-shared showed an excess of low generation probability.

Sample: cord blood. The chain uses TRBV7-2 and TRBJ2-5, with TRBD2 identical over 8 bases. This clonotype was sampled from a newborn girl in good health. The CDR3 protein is CASSPYSSGRETQYF. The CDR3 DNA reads TGTGCCAGCAGCCCGTATTCCAGCGGGAGAGAGACCCAGTACTTC.